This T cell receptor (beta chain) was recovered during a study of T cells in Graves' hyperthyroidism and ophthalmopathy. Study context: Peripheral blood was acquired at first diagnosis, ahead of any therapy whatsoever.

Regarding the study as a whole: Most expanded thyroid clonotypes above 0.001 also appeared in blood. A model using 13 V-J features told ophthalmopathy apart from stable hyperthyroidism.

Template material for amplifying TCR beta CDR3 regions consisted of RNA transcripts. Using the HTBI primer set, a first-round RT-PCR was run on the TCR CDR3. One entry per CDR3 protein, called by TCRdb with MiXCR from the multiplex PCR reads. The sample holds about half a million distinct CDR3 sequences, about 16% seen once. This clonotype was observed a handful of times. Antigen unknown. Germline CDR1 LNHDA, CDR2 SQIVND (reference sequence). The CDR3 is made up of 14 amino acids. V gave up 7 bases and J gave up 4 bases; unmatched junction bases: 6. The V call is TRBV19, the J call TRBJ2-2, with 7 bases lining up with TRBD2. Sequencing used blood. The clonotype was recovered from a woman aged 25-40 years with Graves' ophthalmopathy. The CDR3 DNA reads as TGTGCCAGTATCCAGAGCGGGGTCACCGGGGAGCTGTTTTTT. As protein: CASIQSGVTGELFF.